This T cell receptor beta chain was recovered during a study of T cells in Graves' hyperthyroidism and ophthalmopathy. For the study at large: The authors collected peripheral blood at initial diagnosis, before any treatment. Findings and caveats of the study: Ophthalmopathy stood apart from stable hyperthyroidism in a 13 V-J model. The model forecast ophthalmopathy, anticipating it by a median about 7 months before onset.

No ophthalmopathy progression within 18 months constituted stable Graves' hyperthyroidism. This clonotype came up a few times. Its antigen is as yet unknown. This CDR3 has 15 residues. V lost 4 bases to trimming and J lost 2 bases, with 12 bases between them. CDR1 and CDR2 from the germline V gene are KGHDR and SFDVKD. Amplified TCR beta CDR3 regions derived from RNA transcripts. The study used the HTBI primer set for a first-round RT-PCR of the TCR CDR3. TCRdb redid the calling of the multiplex PCR reads with MiXCR, one entry per CDR3 protein. Seen here are 700,000 or so distinct CDR3 sequences, about 16% observed once, and the top ten hold 8.4%.

Source material: blood. The chain couples TRBV24-1 to TRBJ2-3; tentative D call: TRBD2 (5 bases). This sequence was found in a man between 18 and 35 years old with Graves' hyperthyroidism. CDR3 nucleotides: TGTGCCACCAGTGACTCCGGACTGGACACAGATACGCAGTATTTT. This encodes CATSDSGLDTDTQYF.